This TCR beta chain was sequenced during a study of cytomegalovirus exposure and HLA in healthy donors. Whole-study results and caveats: The investigators catalogued 150 to 200 TCR beta chains as cytomegalovirus-associated. Rarity characterized most TCR sequences, yet some public TCRs appeared in many donors. Reportedly, diagnosis of cytomegalovirus status by the classifier showed high specificity and sensitivity.

In the case of this clone: No antigen is known for it.

Measured with immunoSEQ multiplex PCR; TCRdb has only the in-frame clones, and not every one. The data hold 150,000 to 250,000 clones, with 84% observed a single time. Germline V gene lookup returns CDR1 DFQATT and CDR2 SNEGSKA (reference sequence). The V and J ends lost 5 bases and 6 bases respectively, with 7 bases between them. The CDR3 extends over 11 amino acids. The clonotype originates from a woman aged 25 to 39 in good health and CMV-seropositive. The sequenced sample was PBMCs. This rearrangement joins TRBV20-1 to TRBJ1-4, with D uncertain. The CDR3 DNA sequence: TGCAGTGCTTACCGAGATGAAAAACTGTTTTTT. Translation gives CSAYRDEKLFF.